This T cell receptor beta chain was documented in a study of cytomegalovirus exposure and HLA in healthy donors. General study points: Presence/absence analyses supposed approximately even sequencing depth among donors. A later examination showed that TCR association rates differed by HLA locus, with DRB1 most and HLA-C fewest.

The CDR3 totals 12 residues. V gave up 5 bases and J gave up 3 bases, with 7 bases separating them. Germline CDR1 and CDR2: SSHAT and FNYEAQ (reference sequence). It was with 60 Vbeta and 13 Jbeta primers that the PCR ran. The assay was immunoSEQ multiplex PCR, and TCRdb's table has in-frame clones only and misses some. The table records 100,000 to 150,000 clones, over 70% of them present only once. Comments on this clone: Its specificity is not known.

The chain joins TRBV7-7 to TRBJ1-1, with D uncertain. The sequence was collected from a man between 35 and 55 years old in good health and CMV-seropositive. Sequencing input: PBMCs. CDR3 DNA sequence: TGTGCCAGCAGCCCCATAGACACTGAAGCTTTCTTT. Translating it yields CASSPIDTEAFF.